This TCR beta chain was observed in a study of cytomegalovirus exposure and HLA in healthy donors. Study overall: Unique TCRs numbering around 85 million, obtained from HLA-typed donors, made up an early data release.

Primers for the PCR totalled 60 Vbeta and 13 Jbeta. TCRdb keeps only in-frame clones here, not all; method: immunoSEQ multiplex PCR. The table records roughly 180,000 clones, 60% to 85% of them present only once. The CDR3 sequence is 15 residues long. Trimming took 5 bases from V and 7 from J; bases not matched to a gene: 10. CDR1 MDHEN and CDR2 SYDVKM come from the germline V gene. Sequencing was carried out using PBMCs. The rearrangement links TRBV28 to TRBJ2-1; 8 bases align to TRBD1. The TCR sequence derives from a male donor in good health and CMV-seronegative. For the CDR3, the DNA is TGTGCCAGCAGTCCCGTGGTGGACAGGGAGAATGAGCAGTTCTTC. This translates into CASSPVVDRENEQFF.